This T cell receptor (beta chain) originates from a study of T-cell memory formation after mild COVID-19 (dated by TCRdb to the early 2020s). With respect to the entire study: TCR sequence clusters from the two donors were found to be largely donor specific. The cohort was made up of two young adult volunteers, one female and one male, who were previously healthy. Longitudinal TCRalpha and TCRbeta repertoire sequencing tracked T-cell clones expanding and contracting after mild COVID-19 in a couple of donors. General findings and caveats noted by the study authors: SARS-CoV-2 specificity of the second-wave clones peaking on day 37 was not confirmed. Only two mild cases were covered by the study, and larger cohorts that include severe cases with pre-infection samples were considered necessary. Some responding clones were detected in pre-infection memory, suggesting pre-existing cross-reactive memory T cells joined the SARS-CoV-2 response. Contracting CD4+ clones were located mainly in the CM and EM memory subsets, whereas CD8+ clones were found to be enriched in EMRA. Clones that contracted from day 15 to 85 showed balanced CD4/CD8 phenotypes, whereas a second wave of clones that expanded from day 15 to 37 leaned towards CD4+.

Ficoll-Paque density gradient centrifugation was used to isolate PBMCs. CDR1 and CDR2 are read off the germline V gene as SGHTA and FQGNSA. The CDR3 starts with the cysteine, ends with the phenylalanine, and has 15 residues. The sequence is cut down to CDR3 DNA, 45 bases in frame from base 1. Relative to germline, V is 5 bases shorter and J is 5 bases shorter, with 19 bases between their ends. The table lists this clonotype with a few counts. There is no known antigen for this receptor. Base quality data are lacking; no much larger clone is found one base away. TCRdb names Illumina NovaSeq 6000 as the instrument used. Using 5'RACE with constant-segment primers, TCRalpha and TCRbeta cDNA libraries were constructed, with sample barcodes and unique molecular identifiers added in the process. Trizol reagent was used to extract RNA from every sample. Libraries were amplified in two PCR steps, with a second sample barcode and Illumina TruSeq adapters added in the second step. Sequencing of the libraries was done on an Illumina NovaSeq, producing 2 x 150 bp paired-end reads. The authors' analysis ran thus. The reads were demultiplexed and collapsed into UMI-guided consensus sequences using migec v1.2.7. Using mixcr v2.1.11, UMI consensuses were aligned to TRA and TRB V and J templates and then assembled into clonotypes. A clonotype was counted as expanded or contracted only when both edgeR and NoisET called the clonotype significant, with the noise models trained on biological replicates. edgeR calls used a false discovery rate-adjusted p below 0.01 and a log2 fold-change threshold of 1. As an exploratory analysis of dynamics, PCA with hierarchical clustering was applied to max-normalized trajectories of the 1000 most abundant clonotypes. Separately sequenced CD4+ and CD8+ repertoires were used to assign a CD4 or CD8 phenotype to each responding clone. TCRdb passed the public sequencing reads through fastp at Q25 and MiXCR, retaining productive beta sequences. Records with the same CDR3 protein are collapsed into one entry carrying the most frequent genes and DNA. Clone size and V and J calls follow TCRdb, not the original study. The sample profile shows under 550,000 distinct CDR3 sequences; more than 15% of them were found once. The ten largest clones represent under 25% of the sample.

Sequenced input: PBMCs or a T cell subset sorted from them (not recorded which). The receptor's source is a man in his late teens or twenties who had mild COVID-19 (a few samples of this study predate the infection). The sample titles of this study are shuffled in the database, so cell type and time point are left out; the donor was told from shared clones. The V and J segments used are TRBV7-2 and TRBJ2-7, with the D assignment possibly TRBD1 or TRBD2, given 5 matching bases for each. The CDR3 protein is CASSPRWGMGHEQYF. Here is the DNA: TGTGCCAGCAGCCCCCGTTGGGGGATGGGTCACGAGCAGTACTTC.